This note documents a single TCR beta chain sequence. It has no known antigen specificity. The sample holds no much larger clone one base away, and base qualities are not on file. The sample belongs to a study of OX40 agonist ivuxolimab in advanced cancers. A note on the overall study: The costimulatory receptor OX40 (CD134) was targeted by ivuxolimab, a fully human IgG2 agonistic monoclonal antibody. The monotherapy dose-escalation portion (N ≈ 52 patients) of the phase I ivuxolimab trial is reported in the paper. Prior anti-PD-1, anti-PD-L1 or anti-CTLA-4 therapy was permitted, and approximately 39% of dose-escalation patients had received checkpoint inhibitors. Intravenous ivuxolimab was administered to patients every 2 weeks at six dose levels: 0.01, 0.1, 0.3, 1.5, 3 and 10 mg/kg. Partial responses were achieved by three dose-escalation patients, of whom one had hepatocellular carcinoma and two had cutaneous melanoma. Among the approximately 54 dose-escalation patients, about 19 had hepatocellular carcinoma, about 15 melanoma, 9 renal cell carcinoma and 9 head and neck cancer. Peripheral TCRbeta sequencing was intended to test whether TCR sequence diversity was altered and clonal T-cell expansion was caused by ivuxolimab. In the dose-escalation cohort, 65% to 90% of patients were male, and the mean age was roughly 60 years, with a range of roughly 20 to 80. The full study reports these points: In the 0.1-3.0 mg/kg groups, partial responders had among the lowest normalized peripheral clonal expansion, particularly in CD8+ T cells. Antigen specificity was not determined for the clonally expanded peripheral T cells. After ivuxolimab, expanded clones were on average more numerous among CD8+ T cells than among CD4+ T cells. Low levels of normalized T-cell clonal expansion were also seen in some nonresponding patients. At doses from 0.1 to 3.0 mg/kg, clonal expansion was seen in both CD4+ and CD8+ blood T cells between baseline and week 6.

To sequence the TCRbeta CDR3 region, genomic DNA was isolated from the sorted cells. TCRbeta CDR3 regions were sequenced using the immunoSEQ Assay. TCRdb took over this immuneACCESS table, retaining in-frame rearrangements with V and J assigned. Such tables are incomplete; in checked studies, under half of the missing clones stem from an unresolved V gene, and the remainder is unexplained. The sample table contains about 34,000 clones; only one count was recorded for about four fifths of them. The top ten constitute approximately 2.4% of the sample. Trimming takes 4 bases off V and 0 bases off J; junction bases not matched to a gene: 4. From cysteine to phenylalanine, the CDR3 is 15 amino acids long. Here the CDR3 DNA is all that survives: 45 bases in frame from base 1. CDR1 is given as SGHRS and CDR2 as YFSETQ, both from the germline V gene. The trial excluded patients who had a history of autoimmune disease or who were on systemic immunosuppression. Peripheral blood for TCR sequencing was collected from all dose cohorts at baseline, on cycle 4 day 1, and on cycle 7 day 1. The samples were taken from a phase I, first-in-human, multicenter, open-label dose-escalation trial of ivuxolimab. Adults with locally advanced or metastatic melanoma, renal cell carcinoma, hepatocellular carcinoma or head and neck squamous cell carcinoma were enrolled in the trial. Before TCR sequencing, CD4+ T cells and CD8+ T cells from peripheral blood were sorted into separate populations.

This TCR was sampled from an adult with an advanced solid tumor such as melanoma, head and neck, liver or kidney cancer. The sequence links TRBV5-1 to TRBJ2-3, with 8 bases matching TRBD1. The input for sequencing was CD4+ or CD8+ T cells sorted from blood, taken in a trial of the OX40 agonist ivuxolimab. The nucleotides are TGCGCCAGCAGCCCGACAGGGGCGAGCACAGATACGCAGTATTTT. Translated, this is CASSPTGASTDTQYF.